This T cell receptor (beta chain) is from a study of blood T cell repertoires in COVID-19. Across the whole study: Acute and convalescent COVID-19 specimens originated in the United States, Italy and Spain. From T cells, B-cell-depleted T cells, or PBMCs came the material, which was cDNA or gDNA.

Trimming took off 6 bases at V and 5 bases at J, with 14 bases between the two ends. From germline, CDR1 is MNHEY and CDR2 SVGEGT. CDR3 length equals 14 residues. As processed by the authors: Amplification of reference gene primers provided the estimated nucleated cell counts. Repertoires were generated with immunoSEQ multiplex PCR, while TCRdb's copy carries only in-frame clones and drops some. That table is the source of V, J and clone size, and D and trimming were worked out from the DNA. This sample has approximately 26,000 clones; roughly 79% occur once, and the top ten carry around 16%. The V gene is TRBV6-2 or TRBV6-3, the J gene TRBJ2-1; D is ambiguous. This TCR was sampled from an older man with active or convalescent COVID-19. The sample taken for sequencing was peripheral blood. CDR3 bases: TGTGCCAGCAGCCCTCATACATCCCACAATGAGCAGTTCTTC. Translating gives CASSPHTSHNEQFF.